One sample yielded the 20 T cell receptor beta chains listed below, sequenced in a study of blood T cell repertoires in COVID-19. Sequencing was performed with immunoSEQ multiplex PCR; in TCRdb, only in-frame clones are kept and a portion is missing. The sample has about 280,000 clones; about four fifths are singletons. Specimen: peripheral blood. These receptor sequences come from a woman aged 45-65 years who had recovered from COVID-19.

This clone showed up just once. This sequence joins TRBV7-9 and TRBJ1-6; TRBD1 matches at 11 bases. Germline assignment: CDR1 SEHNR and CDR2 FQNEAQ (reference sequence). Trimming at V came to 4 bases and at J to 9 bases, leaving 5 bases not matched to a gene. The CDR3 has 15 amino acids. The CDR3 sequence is CASSSPGQGGSPLHF. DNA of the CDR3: TGTGCCAGCAGCTCTCCGGGACAGGGGGGTTCACCCCTCCACTTT.

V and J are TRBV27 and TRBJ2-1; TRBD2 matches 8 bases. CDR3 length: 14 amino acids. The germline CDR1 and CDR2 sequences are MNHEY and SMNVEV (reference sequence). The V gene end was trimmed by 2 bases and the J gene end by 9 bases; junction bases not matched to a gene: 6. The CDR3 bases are TGTGCCAGCAGTTTAGTCGGGAGGGTAGGTGAGCAGTTCTTC. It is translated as CASSLVGRVGEQFF.

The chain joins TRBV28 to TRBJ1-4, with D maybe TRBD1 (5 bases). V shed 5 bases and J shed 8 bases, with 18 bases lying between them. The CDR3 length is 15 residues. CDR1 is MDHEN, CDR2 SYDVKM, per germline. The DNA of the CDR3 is TGTGCCAGCAGTCCGCGGGGGGTGAGAGGGGAAAAACTGTTTTTT. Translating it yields CASSPRGVRGEKLFF.

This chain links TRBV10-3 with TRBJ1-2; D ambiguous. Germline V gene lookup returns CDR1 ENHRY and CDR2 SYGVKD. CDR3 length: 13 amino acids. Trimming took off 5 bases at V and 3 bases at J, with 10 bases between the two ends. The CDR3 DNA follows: TGTGCCATCAGTCAAGACTCGGACTATGGCTACACCTTC. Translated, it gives CAISQDSDYGYTF.

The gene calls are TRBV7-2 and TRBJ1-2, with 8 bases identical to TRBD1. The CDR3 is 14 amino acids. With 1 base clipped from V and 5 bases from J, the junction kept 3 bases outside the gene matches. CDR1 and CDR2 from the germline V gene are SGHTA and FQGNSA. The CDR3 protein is CASSLETGAYGYTF. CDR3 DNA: TGTGCCAGCAGCTTAGAGACAGGGGCTTATGGCTACACCTTC.

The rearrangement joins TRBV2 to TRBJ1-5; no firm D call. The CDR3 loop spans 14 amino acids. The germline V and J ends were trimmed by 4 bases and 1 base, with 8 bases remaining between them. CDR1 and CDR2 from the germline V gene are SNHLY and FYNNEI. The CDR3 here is CASSGGESNQPQHF. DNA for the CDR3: TGTGCCAGCAGTGGTGGGGAGAGCAATCAGCCCCAGCATTTT.

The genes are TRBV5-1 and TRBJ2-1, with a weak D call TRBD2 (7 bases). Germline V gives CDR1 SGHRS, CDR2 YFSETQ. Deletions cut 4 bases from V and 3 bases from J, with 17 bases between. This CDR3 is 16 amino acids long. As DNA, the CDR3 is TGCGCCAGCAGCCCAGGGGCTAGCGGAGACTACAATGAGCAGTTCTTC. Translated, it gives CASSPGASGDYNEQFF.

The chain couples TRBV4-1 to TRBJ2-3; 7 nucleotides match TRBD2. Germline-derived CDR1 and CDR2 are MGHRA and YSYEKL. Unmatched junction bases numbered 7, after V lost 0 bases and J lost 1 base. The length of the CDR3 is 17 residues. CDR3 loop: CASSQEYTSGGTDTQYF. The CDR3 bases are TGCGCCAGCAGCCAAGAATATACCAGCGGGGGCACAGATACGCAGTATTTT.

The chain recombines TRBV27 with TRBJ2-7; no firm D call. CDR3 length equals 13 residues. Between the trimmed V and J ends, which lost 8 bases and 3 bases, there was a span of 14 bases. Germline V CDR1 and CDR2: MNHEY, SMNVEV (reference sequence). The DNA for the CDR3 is TGTGCCAGCGGATACCAACAGAGCTACGAGCAGTACTTC. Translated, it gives CASGYQQSYEQYF.

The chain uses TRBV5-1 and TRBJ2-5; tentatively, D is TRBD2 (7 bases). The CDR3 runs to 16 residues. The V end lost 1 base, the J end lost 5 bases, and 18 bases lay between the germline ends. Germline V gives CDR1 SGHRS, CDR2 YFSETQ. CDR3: CASSLSGGRAGETQYF. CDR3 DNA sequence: TGCGCCAGCAGCTTGTCCGGGGGGCGCGCAGGGGAGACCCAGTACTTC.

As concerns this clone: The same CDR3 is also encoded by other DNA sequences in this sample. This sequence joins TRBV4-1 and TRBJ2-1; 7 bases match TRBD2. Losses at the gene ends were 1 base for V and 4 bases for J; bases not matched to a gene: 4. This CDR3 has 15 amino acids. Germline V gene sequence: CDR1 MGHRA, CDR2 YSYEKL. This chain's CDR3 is CASSQGLAAYNEQFF. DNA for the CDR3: TGCGCCAGCAGCCAAGGACTAGCAGCGTACAATGAGCAGTTCTTC.

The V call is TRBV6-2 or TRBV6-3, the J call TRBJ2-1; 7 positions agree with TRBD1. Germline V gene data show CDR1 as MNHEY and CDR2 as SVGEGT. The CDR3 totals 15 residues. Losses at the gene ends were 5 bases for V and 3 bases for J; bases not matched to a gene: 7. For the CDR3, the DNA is TGTGCCAGCAGTAAATCGACAGGGCGCTACAATGAGCAGTTCTTC. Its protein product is CASSKSTGRYNEQFF.

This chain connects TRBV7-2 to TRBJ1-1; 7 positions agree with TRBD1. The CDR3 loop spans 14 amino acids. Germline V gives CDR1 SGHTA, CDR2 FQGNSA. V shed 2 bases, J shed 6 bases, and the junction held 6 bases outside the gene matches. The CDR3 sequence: CASSLTEGAAEAFF. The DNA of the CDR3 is TGTGCCAGCAGCTTAACCGAGGGGGCGGCTGAAGCTTTCTTT.

CDR3 nucleotides: TGTGCCAGCAGTCCGGGGGGGGCAGGGGCCCCCATGAACACTGAAGCTTTCTTT. Translating it yields CASSPGGAGAPMNTEAFF. The chain combines TRBV2 with TRBJ1-1; D possibly corresponds to TRBD1 (6 bases). V lost 5 bases and J lost 0, with 22 bases in between. The CDR3 is 18 residues long. Germline lookup yields CDR1 SNHLY and CDR2 FYNNEI.

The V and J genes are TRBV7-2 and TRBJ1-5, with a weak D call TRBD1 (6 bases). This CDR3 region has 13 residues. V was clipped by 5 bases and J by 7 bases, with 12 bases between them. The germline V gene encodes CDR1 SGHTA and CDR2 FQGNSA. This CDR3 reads CASSARGGQPQHF. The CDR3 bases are TGTGCCAGCAGCGCAAGAGGGGGACAGCCCCAGCATTTT.

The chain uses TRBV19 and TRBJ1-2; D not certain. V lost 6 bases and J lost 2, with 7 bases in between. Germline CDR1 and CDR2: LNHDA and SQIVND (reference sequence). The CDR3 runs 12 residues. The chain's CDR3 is CASRGRNYGYTF. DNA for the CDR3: TGTGCCAGTAGAGGGAGAAACTATGGCTACACCTTC.

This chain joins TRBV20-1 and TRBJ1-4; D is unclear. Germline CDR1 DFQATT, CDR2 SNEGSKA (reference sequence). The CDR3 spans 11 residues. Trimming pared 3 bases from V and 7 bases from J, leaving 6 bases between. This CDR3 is CSASVSEKLFF. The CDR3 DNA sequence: TGCAGTGCTAGCGTCAGTGAAAAACTGTTTTTT.

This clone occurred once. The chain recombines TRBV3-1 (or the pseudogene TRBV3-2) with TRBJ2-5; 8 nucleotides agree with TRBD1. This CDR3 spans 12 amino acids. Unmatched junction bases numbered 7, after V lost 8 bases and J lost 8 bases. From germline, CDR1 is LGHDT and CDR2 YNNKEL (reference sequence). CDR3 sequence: CASDRGRGTQYF. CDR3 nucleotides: TGTGCCAGCGACAGGGGCCGGGGAACCCAGTACTTC.

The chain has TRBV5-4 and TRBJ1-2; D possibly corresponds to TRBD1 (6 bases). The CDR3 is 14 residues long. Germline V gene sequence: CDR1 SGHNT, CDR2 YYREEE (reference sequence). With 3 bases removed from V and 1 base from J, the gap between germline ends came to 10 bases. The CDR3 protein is CASSWAGDNYGYTF. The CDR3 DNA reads TGTGCCAGCAGCTGGGCAGGGGATAACTATGGCTACACCTTC.

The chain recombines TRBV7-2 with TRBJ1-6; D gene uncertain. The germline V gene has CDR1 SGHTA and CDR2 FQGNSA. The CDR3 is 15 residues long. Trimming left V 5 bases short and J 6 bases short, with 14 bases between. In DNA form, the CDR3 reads TGTGCCAGCAGCCCCCAAGGAGGGAGTAATTCACCCCTCCACTTT. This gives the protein CASSPQGGSNSPLHF.